The clone carrying this TCR beta chain was observed a handful of times. Germline values: CDR1 MNHEY, CDR2 SMNVEV (reference sequence). Trimming pared 2 bases from V and 4 bases from J, leaving 14 bases between. This CDR3 is 15 amino acids long. This entry belongs to a study of PD-1 blockade in classical Hodgkin lymphoma. Profiled with immunoSEQ multiplex PCR; TCRdb holds only in-frame clones, not every one. The profile covers some 11,000 clones, with 70% to 80% appearing a single time and 30% to 40% taken by the ten largest. Every one of the patients relapsed after autologous stem cell transplantation (brentuximab vedotin exposure was variable).

This receptor was identified in a human donor with classical Hodgkin lymphoma. The sequencing here drew on peripheral blood mononuclear cells (PBMCs), taken before the second cycle of nivolumab. The V call is TRBV27, the J call TRBJ1-1, with D tentatively TRBD1 (5 bases). In nucleotides, the CDR3 is TGTGCCAGCAGTTTAGGCTTCTTCGGGGGCACTGAAGCTTTCTTT. This codes for CASSLGFFGGTEAFF.